This entry lists 28 T cell receptor beta chains sequenced from one sample in a study of beta chain features in type 1 diabetes. Study results and limitations: Patients with Type 1 diabetes showed moderately but significantly shorter TCRB CDR3s in all four CD4+ subsets.

The entirety of the isolated RNA underwent reverse transcription, so expressed TCRB transcripts were sequenced. Profiling relied on immunoSEQ multiplex PCR, and the TCRdb table lists in-frame clones only, not all of them. The sample contains roughly 340,000 clones, approximately 15% of which appear only once. Antigens of these TCRs are unknown. Sequencing input: naive CD4+ T cells from blood. These receptors were collected from a woman under 30 with type 1 diabetes.

The chain recombines TRBV6-1 with TRBJ1-2; D uncertain. The CDR3 extends over 13 amino acids. Germline CDR1 and CDR2: MNHNS and SASEGT. V dropped 2 bases and J dropped 4 bases, with 8 bases sitting between them. CDR3 region: CASSEYSTYGYTF. In DNA, the CDR3 is TGTGCCAGCAGTGAATACAGTACCTATGGCTACACCTTC.

This clone was recorded a few times. J is TRBJ2-1 and V is TRBV10-3; TRBD2 aligns across 7 bases. The CDR3 loop spans 13 amino acids. V shed 3 bases and J 7 bases; nucleotides not matched to a gene: 3. CDR1 and CDR2 from the germline V gene are ENHRY and SYGVKD. In DNA, the CDR3 is TGTGCCATCAGTGACAGGGAGGGGAATGAGCAGTTCTTC. Protein: CAISDREGNEQFF.

This chain joins TRBV5-1 and TRBJ2-1; a possible D gene is TRBD2 (6 bases). The CDR3 has 15 residues. Germline-derived CDR1 and CDR2 are SGHRS and YFSETQ. Trimming removed 0 bases at V and 4 bases at J, with 11 bases between. The CDR3 is CASSLAGVRYNEQFF. CDR3 DNA sequence: TGCGCCAGCAGCTTGGCGGGAGTAAGGTACAATGAGCAGTTCTTC.

Only a few counts were recorded for this clone. The rearrangement uses TRBV7-9 and TRBJ2-6, with D hard to call. Germline values: CDR1 SEHNR, CDR2 FQNEAQ (reference sequence). Trimming cost V 5 bases and J 4 bases, with 15 bases left between them. The CDR3 loop spans 16 amino acids. CDR3 region: CASSPNTFPGANVLTF. CDR3 coding DNA: TGTGCCAGCAGCCCCAACACCTTCCCGGGGGCCAACGTCCTGACTTTC.

The table lists this clone with a few counts. The V call is TRBV19, the J call TRBJ1-4, with a tentative D call TRBD1 (5 bases). This CDR3 spans 17 amino acids. From germline, CDR1 is LNHDA and CDR2 SQIVND (reference sequence). Deletions cut 5 bases from V and 4 bases from J, with 20 bases between. The CDR3: CASSPPWGSVGNEKLFF. CDR3 in DNA: TGTGCCAGTAGTCCCCCTTGGGGCTCAGTGGGTAATGAAAAACTGTTTTTT.

The V gene is TRBV6-6, the J gene TRBJ1-5; possibly TRBD1 for D (6 bases). Trimming took 7 bases from V and 5 from J, leaving 15 bases between them. This CDR3 contains 14 residues. Per germline, CDR1 MNHNY and CDR2 SVGAGI (reference sequence). This CDR3 reads CASNSQGSYQPQHF. Written as DNA, the CDR3 is TGTGCCAGCAACTCACAGGGTTCGTATCAGCCCCAGCATTTT.

There are a few counts of this clone. This chain links TRBV11-2 with TRBJ1-2; TRBD1 matches 7 bases. CDR3 length equals 16 residues. Germline-derived CDR1 and CDR2 are SGHAT and FQNNGV. J gave up 4 bases and V 8 bases, and 16 bases lay outside the gene matches. The CDR3 region is CASFDRRQGRLYGYTF. Here the CDR3 DNA reads TGTGCCAGCTTCGACCGGCGACAGGGCCGGCTCTATGGCTACACCTTC.

The V gene is TRBV7-9, the J gene TRBJ2-1; the D gene is possibly TRBD1 (5 bases). Trimming stripped 0 bases from V and 4 bases from J, with 13 bases between. Germline CDR1 reads SEHNR; CDR2 reads FQNEAQ (reference sequence). This CDR3 is built from 16 residues. CDR3 loop: CASSLALGVSYNEQFF. Here the CDR3 DNA reads TGTGCCAGCAGCTTAGCGCTAGGGGTATCATACAATGAGCAGTTCTTC.

There are a few counts of this clone. This chain links TRBV2 with TRBJ2-1; 9 nucleotides line up with TRBD1. This CDR3 spans 14 amino acids. Trimming removed 6 bases from V and 8 bases from J; junction bases left unmatched: 8. Germline CDR1 is SNHLY and CDR2 is FYNNEI. CDR3 in amino acids: CASRGFGQGYEQFF. DNA for the CDR3: TGTGCCAGCAGGGGGTTTGGACAGGGGTATGAGCAGTTCTTC.

The chain is built from TRBV9 and TRBJ2-7, with 9 bases lining up with TRBD2. The trim removed 0 bases at V and 6 bases at J, leaving 10 bases unmatched. CDR3 length: 16 amino acids. Germline values: CDR1 SGDLS, CDR2 YYNGEE. Here the CDR3 DNA reads TGTGCCAGCAGCGTAGTTCCGCTAGCGGGATTCGGCGAGCAGTACTTC. Translated, it gives CASSVVPLAGFGEQYF.

Turning to this clone: The same CDR3 also results from other DNA sequences found in this sample. The chain carries TRBV4-3 and TRBJ2-5, with 8 bases matching TRBD2. V shed 3 bases and J 1 base; nucleotides not matched to a gene: 1. CDR3 size: 14 residues. The germline gives CDR1 LGHNA, CDR2 YSLEER. The CDR3 bases are TGCGCCAGCAGCCAGGCGGGAGGCCAAGAGACCCAGTACTTC. Its translation: CASSQAGGQETQYF.

The J gene is TRBJ2-5, the V gene TRBV6-5, with 10 bases matching TRBD1. The CDR3 contains 14 residues. V was clipped by 4 bases and J by 5 bases; unmatched bases: 4. Looked up from germline, CDR1 is MNHEY and CDR2 is SVGAGI. The DNA of the CDR3 is TGTGCCAGCAGTTCCAGGACAGGGGGGGAGACCCAGTACTTC. Its translation: CASSSRTGGETQYF.

The V gene is TRBV4-1, the J gene TRBJ1-2; D ambiguous. This CDR3 has 12 amino acids. Germline CDR1 reads MGHRA; CDR2 reads YSYEKL. Between the trimmed V and J ends, which lost 3 bases and 7 bases, there was a span of 9 bases. In nucleotides, the CDR3 is TGCGCCAGCAGCCAGCCCGCAGGTGGCTACACCTTC. Its protein product is CASSQPAGGYTF.

The count of this clone is one. The chain couples TRBV10-3 to TRBJ1-5, with D possibly matching TRBD1 (5 bases). The CDR3 totals 14 residues. V shed 6 bases and J shed 4 bases, with 13 bases lying between them. Germline loops: CDR1 ENHRY, CDR2 SYGVKD. CDR3 DNA: TGTGCCATCAGGCCCGCGGGGGATAATCAGCCCCAGCATTTT. It translates to CAIRPAGDNQPQHF.

This sequence joins TRBV28 and TRBJ1-5; a possible D gene is TRBD1 (6 bases). Trimming stripped 5 bases from V and 2 bases from J, with 19 bases between. CDR1 is MDHEN and CDR2 is SYDVKM in the germline V gene. There are 17 residues in the CDR3. CDR3 amino acids: CASSVPGHNRRNQPQHF. CDR3 coding DNA: TGTGCCAGCAGTGTACCGGGACACAATAGGCGCAATCAGCCCCAGCATTTT.

The genes are TRBV7-9 and TRBJ2-3, with TRBD2 as a possible D gene (5 bases). Germline CDR1 and CDR2: SEHNR and FQNEAQ (reference sequence). V lost 1 base and J 8 bases, leaving 13 bases between the germline ends. This CDR3 contains 14 residues. The CDR3 region is CASSLGRGTGTQYF. For the CDR3, the DNA is TGTGCCAGCAGCTTAGGACGGGGTACCGGTACGCAGTATTTT.

This clone has a handful of counts. This sequence joins TRBV28 and TRBJ2-1; 11 positions agree with TRBD2. CDR3 length: 16 amino acids. The germline gives CDR1 MDHEN, CDR2 SYDVKM. Losses at the gene ends were 10 bases for V and 2 bases for J; bases not matched to a gene: 10. The CDR3 coding sequence is TGTGCCACCCACGGGACTAGCGGACTAGCCTACAATGAGCAGTTCTTC. Translation: CATHGTSGLAYNEQFF.

The V and J genes are TRBV11-2 and TRBJ2-1, with D unclear. Germline values: CDR1 SGHAT, CDR2 FQNNGV. The CDR3 totals 15 residues. V lost 5 bases, J lost 0 bases, and 11 bases lay in between. For the CDR3, the DNA is TGTGCCAGCAGCCCCCTCCTAAGCTCCTACAATGAGCAGTTCTTC. Its translation is CASSPLLSSYNEQFF.

The gene calls are TRBV5-1 and TRBJ2-3, with D unresolved. With 4 bases removed from V and 2 bases from J, the gap between germline ends came to 17 bases. Germline-derived CDR1 and CDR2 are SGHRS and YFSETQ. The CDR3 totals 16 residues. CDR3 protein: CASSPPTGPNTDTQYF. CDR3 nucleotide sequence: TGCGCCAGCAGCCCCCCAACTGGGCCTAACACAGATACGCAGTATTTT. The full variable domain, its missing parts supplied by reference TRBV5-1 and TRBJ2-3, is KAGVTQTPRYLIKTRGQQVTLSCSPISGHRSVSWYQQTPGQGLQFLFEYFSETQRNKGNFPGRFSGRQFSNSRSEMNVSTLELGDSALYLCASSPPTGPNTDTQYFGPGTRLTVL.

Concerning this clone itself: Other DNA variants within this sample encode the same CDR3. V and J are TRBV18 and TRBJ2-1; tentatively, D is TRBD2 (5 bases). The germline gives CDR1 KGHSH, CDR2 LQKENI. Deletions cut 5 bases from V and 1 base from J, with 9 bases between. The CDR3 length is 14 residues. The CDR3 DNA reads TGTGCCAGCTCAGCGGACTCTTCCTACAATGAGCAGTTCTTC. This sequence encodes CASSADSSYNEQFF.

Only a few counts were recorded for this clone. The chain combines TRBV9 with TRBJ2-1; D possibly corresponds to TRBD2 (6 bases). The CDR3 covers 14 residues. Germline assignment: CDR1 SGDLS and CDR2 YYNGEE. V lost 1 base to trimming and J lost 6 bases, with 11 bases between them. The CDR3 protein is CASSVTGLLNEQFF. CDR3 sequence (DNA): TGTGCCAGCAGCGTAACGGGACTCCTCAATGAGCAGTTCTTC.

This clone was seen more than once but under ten times. The chain joins TRBV27 to TRBJ2-1; TRBD2 aligns across 9 bases. V shed 4 bases and J 4 bases; nucleotides not matched to a gene: 8. Germline-derived CDR1 and CDR2 are MNHEY and SMNVEV (reference sequence). This CDR3 region has 16 residues. CDR3 in DNA: TGTGCCAGCAGTTCCCAAGGGAGCGGGAGGTACAATGAGCAGTTCTTC. Translation: CASSSQGSGRYNEQFF.

This clone was counted between two and nine times. V and J are TRBV2 and TRBJ1-5; D is possibly TRBD1 (6 bases). This CDR3 contains 13 residues. Trimming removed 11 bases from V and 3 bases from J, with 14 bases in between. Germline CDR1 reads SNHLY; CDR2 reads FYNNEI. The CDR3 nucleotides are TGTGCCGGGGGCGGTAGGTTCAATCAGCCCCAGCATTTT. Translation: CAGGGRFNQPQHF.

This sequence joins TRBV7-2 and TRBJ2-5; TRBD1 matches 11 bases. CDR1 is SGHTA, CDR2 FQGNSA, per germline. CDR3 length equals 15 residues. Germline trimming cut 5 bases from V and 9 bases from J; bases unmatched to any gene: 11. CDR3 sequence (DNA): TGTGCCAGCAGCCCGCCGGGACAGGGGGTAATGTCCCAGTACTTC. It codes for CASSPPGQGVMSQYF.

This clone was observed a few times. This sequence joins TRBV5-1 and TRBJ2-7; D ambiguous. The CDR3 extends over 13 amino acids. Trimming removed 4 bases from V and 6 bases from J, with 14 bases in between. The germline gives CDR1 SGHRS, CDR2 YFSETQ. DNA of the CDR3: TGCGCCAGCAGCCCCCGCGGCAATCCCGAGCAGTACTTC. Amino acids: CASSPRGNPEQYF.

This clone appeared a few times. The V call is TRBV6-6, the J call TRBJ2-5; D unresolved. The CDR3 spans 11 residues. The V and J ends lost 6 bases and 0 bases respectively, with 2 bases between them. Germline assignment: CDR1 MNHNY and CDR2 SVGAGI (reference sequence). CDR3 region: CASSYQETQYF. The CDR3 nucleotides are TGTGCCAGCAGCTACCAAGAGACCCAGTACTTC.

This clone was counted a single time. The chain recombines TRBV5-1 with TRBJ1-4, with D perhaps TRBD1 (6 bases). CDR1 is SGHRS, CDR2 YFSETQ, per germline. The V and J ends lost 4 bases and 6 bases respectively, with 13 bases between them. The CDR3 totals 14 residues. CDR3 loop: CASSTQGPDEKLFF. For the CDR3, the DNA is TGCGCCAGCAGCACACAGGGTCCGGATGAAAAACTGTTTTTT.

V gene TRBV28 combines with J gene TRBJ1-2; 9 bases fit TRBD1. Germline loops: CDR1 MDHEN, CDR2 SYDVKM. The length of the CDR3 is 16 residues. The trim removed 2 bases at V and 4 bases at J, leaving 8 bases unmatched. The CDR3 nucleotides are TGTGCCAGCAGTTTAGGGGGGACAGGGACTACCTATGGCTACACCTTC. This sequence encodes CASSLGGTGTTYGYTF.